The table lists the clone carrying this TCR beta chain with a few counts. Its antigen remains unidentified. This record belongs to a study of beta chain features in type 1 diabetes. Study-wide results and caveats: Patients with type 1 diabetes showed fewer VDJ junction insertions and more deletions. All four CD4+ subsets from Type 1 diabetes patients carried moderately but significantly shorter TCRB CDR3s.

As every portion of the isolated RNA was reverse transcribed, the sequencing read expressed TCRB transcripts. TCRdb's table, derived via immunoSEQ multiplex PCR, lists solely in-frame clones and lacks some. The sample lists around 280,000 clones, approximately 16% occurring once. Material for sequencing was naive CD4+ T cells from blood. The sequence derives from a man aged 18 to 29 with type 1 diabetes.

For the CDR3, the DNA is TGTGCCAGCAGTTCCGGACTAGCGGGCGGGGAGACCCAGTACTTC. It codes for CASSSGLAGGETQYF. The genes are TRBV27 and TRBJ2-5; the match to TRBD2 covers 11 bases. The CDR3 totals 15 residues. V lost 4 bases, J lost 5 bases, and 6 bases stayed unmatched. The germline V gene encodes CDR1 MNHEY and CDR2 SMNVEV (reference sequence).